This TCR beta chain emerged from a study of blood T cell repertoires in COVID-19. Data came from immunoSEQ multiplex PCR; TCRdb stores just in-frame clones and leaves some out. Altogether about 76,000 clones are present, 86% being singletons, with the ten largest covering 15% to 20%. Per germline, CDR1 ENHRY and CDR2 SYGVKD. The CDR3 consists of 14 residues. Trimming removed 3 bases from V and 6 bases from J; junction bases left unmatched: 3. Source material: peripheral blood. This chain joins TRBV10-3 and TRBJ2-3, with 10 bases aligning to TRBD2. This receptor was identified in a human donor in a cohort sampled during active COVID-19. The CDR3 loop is CAISDGTSADTQYF. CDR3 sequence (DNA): TGTGCCATCAGTGACGGGACTAGCGCGGATACGCAGTATTTT.